Listed below are T cell receptor beta chains from one sample, sequenced in a study of vaccination and CD4 T cells after COVID-19. TCRdb fed the PCR reads into MiXCR, producing one record per CDR3 protein. Counted here are around 20,000 distinct CDR3 sequences, about 50% occurring once; the ten biggest clones make up under 8.5%. For these TCRs, the target antigens are not known. This specimen was CD4+ T cells from blood, cultured in vitro, taken before SARS-CoV-2 vaccination. These receptor sequences come from a human donor who had recovered from COVID-19. The CDR3 runs from the conserved cysteine through the conserved F or W. Each record gives: clone size, J gene, V gene, D gene, CDR3 protein, CDR3 DNA. The D gene is left open where the match is weak. For some rows the clone size is stated as once, few or many, or as a class when expanded; others skip it.

few	TRBJ2-1	TRBV6-2/TRBV6-3	TRBD1	CASKDRGHEQFF	TGTGCCAGCAAAGACAGGGGGCATGAGCAGTTCTTC
few	TRBJ2-7	TRBV7-9	TRBD2	CASSPSGSGQYF	TGTGCCAGCAGCCCGAGCGGGAGTGGGCAGTACTTC
-	TRBJ1-6	TRBV6-1	-	CASKPRGPNSSLHF	TGTGCCAGCAAACCACGGGGGCCAAATTCATCCCTCCACTTT
-	TRBJ2-5	TRBV2	-	CASSVDSPTLAETQYF	TGTGCCAGCAGTGTAGACTCCCCGACATTAGCTGAGACCCAGTACTTC
few	TRBJ1-1	TRBV6-5	-	CASSYSGAGTEAFF	TGTGCCAGCAGTTACTCGGGTGCTGGCACTGAAGCTTTCTTT
-	TRBJ1-5	TRBV19	-	CASSIQVHQPQHF	TGTGCCAGTAGTATCCAAGTCCATCAGCCCCAGCATTTT
-	TRBJ1-2	TRBV12-3/TRBV12-4	-	CASSLWDMDGYTF	TGTGCCAGCAGTCTATGGGACATGGATGGCTACACCTTC
few	TRBJ1-6	TRBV28	-	CASSLYPPGLDSPLHF	TGTGCCAGCAGTTTATACCCCCCTGGGTTGGATTCACCCCTCCACTTT
-	TRBJ2-1	TRBV7-8	-	CASSLASLGGTYNEQFF	TGTGCCAGCAGCTTAGCGAGCTTAGGGGGGACCTACAATGAGCAGTTCTTC
-	TRBJ2-3	TRBV7-8	TRBD2	CASSLRSGNTDTQYF	TGTGCCAGCAGCTTACGAAGCGGGAACACAGATACGCAGTATTTT
-	TRBJ2-6	TRBV7-9	-	CASSSSAVLTF	TGTGCCAGCAGCTCCTCCGCCGTCCTGACTTTC
-	TRBJ1-5	TRBV6-2/TRBV6-3	TRBD1	CASSFGTAINQPQHF	TGTGCCAGCAGTTTCGGGACAGCCATCAATCAGCCCCAGCATTTT
-	TRBJ2-7	TRBV28	TRBD2	CASSMSLAGDLSSYEQYF	TGTGCCAGCAGTATGTCCCTAGCGGGAGATTTGAGCTCCTACGAGCAGTACTTC
few	TRBJ1-5	TRBV6-5	TRBD1	CASSYTNRGGNQPQHF	TGTGCCAGCAGTTACACGAACAGGGGCGGGAATCAGCCCCAGCATTTT
once	TRBJ2-2	TRBV2	TRBD2	CASRPGLANTGELFF	TGTGCCAGCAGGCCGGGACTAGCGAACACCGGGGAGCTGTTTTTT
few	TRBJ1-2	TRBV10-3	-	CAISEGRGNYGYTF	TGTGCCATCAGTGAGGGAAGGGGAAACTATGGCTACACCTTC
-	TRBJ2-1	TRBV27	-	CASSFAGSNEQFF	TGTGCCAGCAGTTTCGCGGGGAGCAATGAGCAGTTCTTC
few	TRBJ2-5	TRBV7-9	-	CASSLPLSAQETQYF	TGTGCCAGCAGCTTACCCCTGAGCGCACAAGAGACCCAGTACTTC
-	TRBJ2-5	TRBV10-3	-	CAIGLGQETQYF	TGTGCCATCGGGCTAGGACAAGAGACCCAGTACTTC
-	TRBJ2-5	TRBV7-9	TRBD2	CASSPSGVQETQYF	TGTGCCAGCAGCCCGAGCGGGGTCCAAGAGACCCAGTACTTC
-	TRBJ2-2	TRBV20-1	TRBD2	CSASLAGRLWTGELFF	TGCAGTGCTAGCCTAGCGGGACGCTTGTGGACCGGGGAGCTGTTTTTT
-	TRBJ1-6	TRBV6-1	-	CASGRFMAGTYNSPLHF	TGTGCCAGCGGACGATTTATGGCAGGGACTTATAATTCACCCCTCCACTTT
once	TRBJ2-1	TRBV18	-	CASSPQALDISGHEQFF	TGTGCCAGCTCACCACAAGCTCTCGACATCTCTGGGCATGAGCAGTTCTTC
-	TRBJ2-3	TRBV20-1	-	CSARRQTHDTQYF	TGCAGTGCTAGAAGACAGACCCATGATACGCAGTATTTT
-	TRBJ1-5	TRBV27	-	CASSPGLSNQPQHF	TGTGCCAGCAGTCCAGGGCTTAGCAATCAGCCCCAGCATTTT
few	TRBJ2-7	TRBV19	TRBD2	CASSISTSGLYEQYF	TGTGCCAGTAGTATATCGACTAGCGGGTTGTACGAGCAGTACTTC
once	TRBJ1-3	TRBV7-2	TRBD1	CASSLGDSRTGNTIYF	TGTGCCAGCAGCTTAGGGGACAGTAGGACTGGAAACACCATATATTTT
few	TRBJ2-3	TRBV7-3	-	CASSLGVKGSDTQYF	TGTGCCAGCAGCTTAGGGGTGAAAGGCTCGGATACGCAGTATTTT
-	TRBJ1-5	TRBV2	-	CASSEEGVGNQPQHF	TGTGCCAGCAGTGAGGAGGGTGTTGGCAATCAGCCCCAGCATTTT
-	TRBJ2-5	TRBV24-1	-	CATSDNGRVYTQKETQYF	TGTGCCACCAGTGATAACGGGCGAGTATACACCCAAAAAGAGACCCAGTACTTC
-	TRBJ2-7	TRBV28	-	CASRRDGLYEQYF	TGTGCCAGCCGCCGGGACGGCCTTTACGAGCAGTACTTC
-	TRBJ1-2	TRBV5-1	TRBD1	CASSSLGTGVGYTF	TGCGCCAGCAGCTCCCTGGGGACAGGGGTGGGCTACACCTTC
few	TRBJ2-7	TRBV20-1	TRBD2	CSARGLASRYEQYF	TGCAGTGCTAGAGGACTAGCGTCGAGGTATGAGCAGTACTTC
-	TRBJ1-2	TRBV6-1	-	CASSENLQAGGYGYTF	TGTGCCAGCAGTGAAAACCTACAGGCCGGGGGCTATGGCTACACCTTC
few	TRBJ1-1	TRBV12-3/TRBV12-4	-	CASSLAGDTEAFF	TGTGCCAGCAGTTTAGCAGGGGACACTGAAGCTTTCTTT
-	TRBJ2-5	TRBV5-1	-	CASSAFSARVSQETQYF	TGCGCCAGCAGCGCCTTTTCGGCGCGGGTATCACAAGAGACCCAGTACTTC
-	TRBJ1-4	TRBV6-1	TRBD1	CASSTRDRGVEKLFF	TGTGCCAGCAGCACCCGGGACAGGGGTGTTGAAAAACTGTTTTTT
-	TRBJ2-7	TRBV7-2	TRBD1	CASSLLPGQVGYEQYF	TGTGCCAGCAGCTTACTGCCGGGACAGGTTGGTTACGAGCAGTACTTC
-	TRBJ2-7	TRBV12-3/TRBV12-4	TRBD2	CASSLIAGGSGQYF	TGTGCCAGCAGTTTAATAGCGGGAGGGAGTGGGCAGTACTTC
-	TRBJ2-1	TRBV2	-	CASMEMDYNEQFF	TGTGCCAGCATGGAGATGGATTACAATGAGCAGTTCTTC
-	TRBJ2-3	TRBV7-9	TRBD1	CASSLGGQGAGDTQYF	TGTGCCAGCAGCTTAGGGGGACAGGGGGCTGGAGATACGCAGTATTTT
-	TRBJ1-1	TRBV6-5	TRBD1	CASSYARQGFGGTEAFF	TGTGCCAGCAGTTACGCGAGACAGGGGTTCGGGGGGACTGAAGCTTTCTTT
-	TRBJ2-7	TRBV7-9	TRBD2	CASSLGTSGRDSYEQYF	TGTGCCAGCAGCTTAGGAACTAGCGGGAGAGACTCCTACGAGCAGTACTTC
-	TRBJ2-7	TRBV12-3/TRBV12-4	-	CASSRLGNEQYF	TGTGCCAGCAGCAGACTAGGGAACGAGCAGTACTTC
-	TRBJ2-1	TRBV6-2/TRBV6-3	TRBD2	CASSYTRGGSWDEQFF	TGTGCCAGCAGTTACACCCGGGGCGGGAGTTGGGATGAGCAGTTCTTC
-	TRBJ2-7	TRBV27	-	CASSSTGPHYEQYF	TGTGCCAGCAGCAGTACCGGGCCCCACTACGAGCAGTACTTC
few	TRBJ1-2	TRBV25-1	-	CASSERTFGYTF	TGTGCCAGCAGTGAGCGGACCTTCGGCTACACCTTC
once	TRBJ2-7	TRBV20-1	TRBD2	CSARSPGGGGRLNEQYF	TGCAGTGCTAGGTCCCCCGGCGGAGGCGGGAGGTTGAACGAGCAGTACTTC
few	TRBJ1-2	TRBV7-8	-	CASSPLAVGGAFGYTF	TGTGCCAGCAGCCCATTAGCTGTCGGGGGGGCGTTTGGCTACACCTTC